This T cell receptor (beta chain) came from a study of shared clonotypes between healthy human individuals. The assay was immunoSEQ multiplex PCR, and TCRdb's table has in-frame clones only and misses some. The table has about a million clones, around 76% seen once. Germline-derived CDR1 and CDR2 are SGHKS and YYEKEE (reference sequence). V lost 1 base and J 6 bases, leaving 14 bases between the germline ends. CDR3 length: 14 residues. The specimen was memory CD4+ T cells sorted from blood. The subset here: CD45RA-negative fraction. The chain links TRBV5-5 to TRBJ2-7; D is uncertain. The receptor's source is a man between 18 and 29 years old in good health. In nucleotides, the CDR3 is TGTGCCAGCAGCTTGCGTGGCGAAGCCTCCGAGCAGTACTTC. It codes for CASSLRGEASEQYF.